The clone carrying this T cell receptor beta chain occurred a few times. From the RT-PCR reads, TCRdb called clonotypes with MiXCR, one entry per CDR3 protein. The sample includes roughly 940,000 distinct CDR3 sequences, about 20% of them seen just once. The data stem from a study of patients and donors after allogeneic stem cell transplantation. The CDR3 extends over 15 amino acids. The germline V gene has CDR1 MNHEY and CDR2 SVGAGI. V was shortened by 2 bases and J by 2 bases, with 9 bases between the two germline ends. The sample taken for sequencing was blood, either unsorted or a sorted T cell fraction (not recorded which). This chain links TRBV6-5 with TRBJ2-2; D may be TRBD2 (5 bases). This clonotype was obtained from a human donor who was either an allogeneic HSCT recipient or a stem cell or donor lymphocyte infusion donor (not recorded which). It is not recorded whose cells these are; they may come from a transplant donor. This CDR3 is CASSYGRTNTGELFF. The CDR3 coding sequence is TGTGCCAGCAGTTACGGACGGACTAACACCGGGGAGCTGTTTTTT.